These T cell receptor beta chains were read from a single sample in a study of human T cells and chemical hapten exposure. TCRdb analysed the RACE reads with MiXCR anew, one entry per CDR3 protein. This sample has about 51,000 distinct CDR3 sequences; 9.4% occur once, and the top ten carry 11% to 15%. The source material was whole blood, sampled in connection with sensitization to the hapten diphenylcyclopropenone (DPC). The receptor source for this set is a woman aged 40 to 55 with alopecia areata. Some clones in this sample may be carry-over from other donors' samples. Both conserved end residues are part of each CDR3. D genes are given only for firm matches. A clone size is listed for some rows: how often the clone was seen (once, few, many), or a class if it is expanded.

V gene	clone size	J gene	D gene	CDR3 protein	CDR3 DNA
TRBV2	many	TRBJ2-7	NA	CASYSLRETYEQYF	TGTGCCAGTTACTCCCTCAGAGAAACTTACGAGCAGTACTTC
TRBV18	many	TRBJ2-3	NA	CASSPNRQGGRDTQYF	TGTGCCAGCTCACCGAACCGGCAGGGCGGAAGAGATACGCAGTATTTT
TRBV28	many	TRBJ2-2	TRBD1	CASKGGANTGELFF	TGTGCCAGCAAAGGGGGCGCGAACACCGGGGAGCTGTTTTTT
TRBV7-9	many	TRBJ2-7	NA	CASSNQDFYEQYF	TGTGCCAGCAGCAATCAGGATTTTTACGAGCAGTACTTC
TRBV2	few	TRBJ2-7	NA	CARGLPGTAGGEQYF	TGTGCCAGGGGATTGCCCGGGACTGCCGGGGGCGAGCAGTACTTC
TRBV20-1	few	TRBJ2-2	NA	CSARGRTNTGELFF	TGCAGTGCTAGGGGTCGGACGAACACCGGGGAGCTGTTTTTT
TRBV11-2	NA	TRBJ1-1	NA	CASSLVTGTEAFF	TGTGCCAGCAGCTTAGTGACGGGGACTGAAGCTTTCTTT
TRBV29-1	many	TRBJ1-1	NA	CSVDSLPNTEAFF	TGCAGCGTTGACAGCCTGCCCAACACTGAAGCTTTCTTT
TRBV24-1	NA	TRBJ2-1	NA	CATSDNYNEQFF	TGTGCCACCAGTGACAATTACAATGAGCAGTTCTTC
TRBV5-1	many	TRBJ2-1	NA	CASTEQSSYNEQFF	TGCGCCAGCACGGAACAGTCCTCCTACAATGAGCAGTTCTTC
TRBV6-5	many	TRBJ2-7	TRBD1	CASRGDSYEQYF	TGTGCCAGCAGGGGGGACAGCTACGAGCAGTACTTC
TRBV11-3	few	TRBJ2-3	TRBD2	CASSSRASGGRDTQYF	TGTGCCAGCAGCTCCCGCGCGAGCGGGGGGAGGGATACGCAGTATTTT
TRBV7-6	few	TRBJ2-1	NA	CASSLSTYNEQFF	TGTGCCAGCAGCTTATCCACATACAATGAGCAGTTCTTC
TRBV6-1	few	TRBJ1-1	NA	CASSDRESTEAFF	TGTGCCAGCAGTGACAGGGAGAGCACTGAAGCTTTCTTT
TRBV20-1	many	TRBJ2-1	TRBD2	CSANRLSGSSYNEQFF	TGCAGTGCTAACCGCCTGAGCGGGAGCTCCTACAATGAGCAGTTCTTC
TRBV6-1	many	TRBJ1-5	NA	CAARREGNQPQHF	TGTGCCGCCCGGCGGGAGGGCAATCAGCCCCAGCATTTT
TRBV10-3	NA	TRBJ2-7	TRBD2	CAISGTSGGTPQYF	TGTGCCATCAGTGGGACTAGCGGGGGGACCCCGCAGTACTTC
TRBV13	few	TRBJ2-7	TRBD1	CASSSRDRVMNEQYF	TGTGCCAGCAGCTCACGGGACAGGGTGATGAACGAGCAGTACTTC
TRBV7-6	NA	TRBJ1-6	NA	CASSPYAKGGSNSPLHF	TGTGCCAGCAGCCCGTACGCTAAGGGAGGATCGAATTCACCCCTCCACTTT